This entry is about one T cell receptor (beta chain). The antigen it binds to is not known. No much larger clonotype is one base removed from it; base qualities were not supplied. The sample originates from a study of spatial heterogeneity in lung cancer (dated by TCRdb to between 2018 and 2021). The study in broad terms: Donors were 72 patients with early-stage, untreated non-small cell lung cancer from the lung TRACERx cohort. Follow-up PBMC samples were sequenced whenever available, and the median time to follow-up was roughly 2 years after resection. In the raw uncorrected reads, each unique combination of TCR and UMI appeared on average more than ten times. In non-small cell lung cancer, the study quantitatively compared TCR alpha and beta repertoires across several tumor regions, matched nontumor lung, and blood. TCR repertoire features were related to nonsynonymous mutation counts determined by whole-exome sequencing of tumor tissue. At surgery, some 220 tumor regions, 61 to 75 matched nontumor lung samples and about 56 PBMC samples were TCR-sequenced for both alpha and beta chains. Beta-chain transcripts were consistently detected in greater numbers than alpha-chain transcripts, which likely reflected higher beta-chain transcript abundance. Beyond this particular receptor, the publication reports: Confirming at a functional level the hypothesis that regional TCRs recognize regional mutations was considered to require additional single-cell paired TCR alpha and beta sequencing. Comparisons of baseline and follow-up blood repertoires included only around 15 patients. Ubiquitous expanded tumor TCRs showed up in blood more often at tumor resection than at routine follow-up.

The time point label on this specimen signifies: blood at routine non-recurrence follow-up after resection. TCR sequencing used whole RNA extracted from tumor and nontumor lung tissue, or from cryopreserved PBMC samples, without cell sorting. Only patients for whom sufficient RNA was available from at least two tumor regions were selected for TCR sequencing. The library was prepared using 5' RACE. The instrument was a NextSeq 500. To allow correction of PCR and sequencing errors, the TCR library protocol tagged every TCR cDNA molecule with a unique molecular identifier. In the paper's pipeline: TCR identification, UMI-based error correction and CDR3 extraction were performed with Decombinator tools. TCRs above a frequency of 2 per 1,000, corresponding to the top 1% of the tumor frequency distribution, were defined as expanded. Rényi diversity was computed with the R vegan package after subsampling each repertoire 100 times to 5,000 TCRs. To build CDR3 similarity networks, amino acid triplet string-kernel similarity was used, and CDR3s were connected when their pairwise similarity was above 0.82. Using fastp trimming at Q25 and MiXCR clonotype assembly, TCRdb reanalyzed the public sequencing data and kept in-frame beta chains. Rows are unified per CDR3 protein, each entry keeping the most common DNA and genes. None of the V and J calls come from the authors' own analysis; TCRdb made them. The sample table shows 20,000 to 25,000 distinct CDR3 sequences, and around 10% are seen once. Of the sample, roughly 21% falls within the top ten clones.

CDR1 LNHNV and CDR2 YYDKDF are derived from the germline V gene (reference sequence). V is clipped by 1 base and J by 5 bases, and the sequence between their germline boundaries is 8 bases long. The CDR3, cysteine through phenylalanine, is 13 amino acids long. Only the CDR3 DNA is retained, 39 bases long and in frame from the first base. This chain joins TRBV15 to TRBJ2-5, with no confident D gene call. Sequencing was performed on PBMCs, taken at follow-up. The source is a male donor with early-stage non-small cell lung cancer. The nucleotide sequence is TGTGCCACCAGCAGAGCAAACTGGGAGACCCAGTACTTC. Its product reads: CATSRANWETQYF.